This T cell receptor beta chain stems from a study of Graves' ophthalmopathy and Graves' hyperthyroidism. Study details: Untreated patients at initial diagnosis provided peripheral blood.

Isolation of PBMCs was performed using over 8.5 ml of fresh peripheral blood. Amplification of TCR beta CDR3 regions used RNA transcripts. An opening RT-PCR round employed HTBI primers and preceded a second-round multiplex PCR. One entry per CDR3 protein results from TCRdb running MiXCR on the multiplex PCR reads. The data show fewer than 400,000 distinct CDR3 sequences, 15% to 20% seen once. Many counts were recorded for this clonotype. What it recognizes is unknown. Study results and caveats: Between ophthalmopathy and stable hyperthyroidism, a 13-signature model drew a separation with approximately 90% sensitivity and 81.08% specificity. In blood appeared most of the expanded thyroid clonotypes whose frequency exceeded 0.001.

Trimming removed 4 bases at V and 10 bases at J, with 14 bases between. The CDR3 has 13 residues. This chain connects TRBV12-3 or TRBV12-4 to TRBJ1-5; D ambiguous. Input material: peripheral blood. This clonotype was obtained from a woman between 18 and 29 years old with Graves' ophthalmopathy. The CDR3 coding sequence is TGTGCCAGCAGTTCGGGAACCCTCTTACCCCAGCATTTT. Translation: CASSSGTLLPQHF.